Listed below are T cell receptor beta chains from one sample, sequenced in a study of T cell changes during pregnancy in multiple sclerosis. TCRdb keeps only in-frame clones here, not all; method: immunoSEQ multiplex PCR. The sample carries some 63,000 clones, around nine tenths recorded once. This sample comprised peripheral blood, obtained before pregnancy. The receptors here all came from a female donor with multiple sclerosis, enrolled in a pregnancy study. Both conserved end residues are part of each CDR3. D genes are given only for firm matches. Rows may omit the clone size; those that give it use once, few, many or a size class.

>NA|TRBV4-3|NA|TRBJ2-7
TGCGCCAGCAGCCAGACTAGGACAGGTCAGGTCTACGAGCAGTACTTC
CASSQTRTGQVYEQYF
>NA|TRBV7-9|NA|TRBJ1-2
TGTGCCAGCAGCTTAGGGCTCTATGGCTACACCTTC
CASSLGLYGYTF
>NA|TRBV4-1|NA|TRBJ2-7
TGCGCCAGCAGCCAAGAGCCCCGGGGGTTACAGCAGTACTTC
CASSQEPRGLQQYF
>NA|TRBV25-1|NA|TRBJ2-6
TGTGCCAGCAGTGCTGATCGACAGCTCTCTGGGGCCAACGTCCTGACTTTC
CASSADRQLSGANVLTF
>NA|TRBV21-1|NA|TRBJ1-2
TGTGCCAGCAGCAAAGACACAGGGACAATCTATGGCTACACCTTC
CASSKDTGTIYGYTF
>TRBD1|TRBV6-1|NA|TRBJ2-1
TGTGCCAGCAGTGAAGTTGGGACAGGGTCCTACAATGAGCAGTTCTTC
CASSEVGTGSYNEQFF
>TRBD1|TRBV7-2|NA|TRBJ1-4
TGTGCCAGCAGCTTAGATGGAGTCGACAGGGGGCACGAAAAACTGTTTTTT
CASSLDGVDRGHEKLFF
>TRBD2|TRBV29-1|NA|TRBJ2-3
TGCAGCGCTCGCGGGGGGAAGGTAGATACGCAGTATTTT
CSARGGKVDTQYF
>TRBD2|TRBV10-3|NA|TRBJ2-3
TGTGCCATCAGTGACCCCCACTTAGCGGGGGGGCAAGGTGGGACAGATACGCAGTATTTT
CAISDPHLAGGQGGTDTQYF
>TRBD1|TRBV29-1|NA|TRBJ2-5
TGCAGCGTTGTCATCGGGACAGGGGCAGGAACCCAGTACTTC
CSVVIGTGAGTQYF
>NA|TRBV18|once|TRBJ1-1
TGTGCCAGCTCACCACCGGGAGGTGGCGGTTCATCAGCTTTCTTT
CASSPPGGGGSSAFF
>TRBD2|TRBV6-6|NA|TRBJ2-2
TGTGCCAGTATAACCCCGGGGGGATCCGGGGAGCTGTTTTTT
CASITPGGSGELFF
>TRBD2|TRBV4-1|NA|TRBJ2-1
TGCGCCAGCAGCCCTCAGAGGCGGGGGGGATACAATGAGCAGTTCTTC
CASSPQRRGGYNEQFF
>TRBD1|TRBV4-3|once|TRBJ1-2
TGCGCCAGCAGCCAAGAAGGGACAGGGTGGAATGGCTACACCTTC
CASSQEGTGWNGYTF
>NA|TRBV7-8|NA|TRBJ1-3
TGTGCCAGCAGCTTCAGGTCCGGAAACACCATATATTTT
CASSFRSGNTIYF
>NA|TRBV27|once|TRBJ1-2
TGTGCCAGCAGTTTATTTGGCAGGCACTATGGCTACACCTTC
CASSLFGRHYGYTF
>NA|TRBV5-6|NA|TRBJ1-2
TGTGCCAGCAGGGATTTGCAATTCACAGGGAAGGGCTACACCTTC
CASRDLQFTGKGYTF
>NA|TRBV27|NA|TRBJ2-5
TGTGCCAGCAGCAGAGAAACGGGACAAGGCCAAGAGACCCAGTACTTC
CASSRETGQGQETQYF
>NA|TRBV4-3|NA|TRBJ2-7
TGCGCCAGCAGCCAAGAACAGGACTACGAGCAGTACTTC
CASSQEQDYEQYF
>NA|TRBV15|NA|TRBJ1-6
TGTGCCACCGGGCGGGGGAGGCCCTATAATTCACCCCTCCACTTT
CATGRGRPYNSPLHF
>TRBD2|TRBV27|once|TRBJ2-1
TGTGCCAGCAGTTCCGTGATTAGCGGGGGAAAAGTTTACGTTGAGCAGTTCTTC
CASSSVISGGKVYVEQFF
>NA|TRBV6-5|NA|TRBJ1-6
TGTGCCAGCAGTTTTTTACAGGGATCCTATAATTCACCCCTCCACTTT
CASSFLQGSYNSPLHF
>NA|TRBV5-6|NA|TRBJ2-3
TGTGCCAGCAGCTGGAGAGGAGGGCCGCGCACAGATACGCAGTATTTT
CASSWRGGPRTDTQYF
>TRBD2|TRBV7-9|NA|TRBJ2-1
TGTGCCAGCAGCTTAGGACCTAGCGGGGCCTACAATGAGCAGTTCTTC
CASSLGPSGAYNEQFF
>NA|TRBV14|NA|TRBJ2-1
TGTGCCAGCAGCCAACCTAGCGATTTGGAGCAGTTCTTC
CASSQPSDLEQFF
>TRBD1|TRBV10-3|once|TRBJ1-1
TGTGCCATCAGTAACTCAGGGGGTAACACTGAAGCTTTCTTT
CAISNSGGNTEAFF
>NA|TRBV2|NA|TRBJ2-1
TGTGCCAGCAGTGGGGACACCGAGCAGTTCTTC
CASSGDTEQFF
>TRBD2|TRBV4-2|NA|TRBJ2-3
TGTGCCAGCAGCCGGCCAGGGGCCACTAGCGGGGGGGAACGGGATACGCAGTATTTT
CASSRPGATSGGERDTQYF
>TRBD1|TRBV7-9|NA|TRBJ1-1
TGTGCCAGCAGCTCAACAGGGGCAACAGCTTTCTTT
CASSSTGATAFF
>TRBD2|TRBV4-2|NA|TRBJ2-5
TGTGCCAGCAGCCGGGGGACTAGCGGAGAGACCCAGTACTTC
CASSRGTSGETQYF
>NA|TRBV2|NA|TRBJ2-2
TGTGCCAGCAATGGACACGGGAGAAACACCGGGGAGCTGTTTTTT
CASNGHGRNTGELFF
>NA|TRBV27|once|TRBJ1-2
TGTGCCAGCAGGGGTTCCGCAGGGGTCTATGGCTACACCTTC
CASRGSAGVYGYTF
>TRBD1|TRBV19|NA|TRBJ2-2
TGTGCCACCCGGACAGGGCCCGGCACCGGGGAGCTGTTTTTT
CATRTGPGTGELFF
>NA|TRBV7-9|NA|TRBJ1-5
TGTGCCAGCAGCGGAGGGGACCGCAATCAGCCCCAGCATTTT
CASSGGDRNQPQHF
>TRBD1|TRBV7-9|NA|TRBJ1-1
TGTGCCAGCAGTCGTCCGGGACAGGCGACCATGAACACTGAAGCTTTCTTT
CASSRPGQATMNTEAFF
>TRBD1|TRBV10-3|once|TRBJ1-2
TGTGCCATCAGTTCGGGACAGGGGGTTCCTAACTATGGCTACACCTTC
CAISSGQGVPNYGYTF
>TRBD1|TRBV7-8|NA|TRBJ2-7
TGTGCCAGCAGCTTAAAGGGACAGTTTTCCTACGAGCAGTACTTC
CASSLKGQFSYEQYF
>NA|TRBV7-8|NA|TRBJ2-7
TGTGCCAGCAGCTTATACTTACAGGCCCACTACGAGCAGTACTTC
CASSLYLQAHYEQYF
>NA|TRBV30|NA|TRBJ1-2
TGTGCCTGGGGGCCATATGGCTACACCTTC
CAWGPYGYTF
>NA|TRBV2|NA|TRBJ1-1
TGTGCCAGCAGTGAAATAAGAGGGACTGAAGCTTTCTTT
CASSEIRGTEAFF
>TRBD1|TRBV5-6|NA|TRBJ1-3
TGTGCCAGCAGCTTGGCCCTGGGACAGGGATATTTT
CASSLALGQGYF
>TRBD1|TRBV9|NA|TRBJ2-1
TGTGCCAGCAGCGGCGACAGGGTTAATGAGCAGTTCTTC
CASSGDRVNEQFF
>TRBD1|TRBV7-9|few|TRBJ2-1
TGTGCCAGCAGGGCCCGGGACAGGAGCTACAATGAGCAGTTCTTC
CASRARDRSYNEQFF
>NA|TRBV19|NA|TRBJ1-2
TGTGCCAGTAGTATATGGGAGAAACAGGGAGGGCGAGGCTACACCTTC
CASSIWEKQGGRGYTF
>TRBD2|TRBV10-3|NA|TRBJ2-1
TGTGCCATCAACGGGGGGGCGAACAATGAGCAGTTCTTC
CAINGGANNEQFF
>TRBD2|TRBV7-2|NA|TRBJ2-5
TGTGCCAGCAGCCGGCGGGGTAGCGGGGGGACCGAGACCCAGTACTTC
CASSRRGSGGTETQYF
>TRBD1|TRBV5-6|NA|TRBJ2-7
TGTGCCAGCAGCCTCCGGGACAGCTCCTACGAGCAGTACTTC
CASSLRDSSYEQYF
>NA|TRBV4-3|NA|TRBJ2-2
TGCGCCAGCAGCCCACATGTGACTCTGAACACCGGGGAGCTGTTTTTT
CASSPHVTLNTGELFF
>TRBD1|TRBV9|NA|TRBJ2-2
TGTGCCAGCAGCGACAGGGGAACCGGGGAGCTGTTTTTT
CASSDRGTGELFF